This T cell receptor (beta chain) is from a study of blood T cell repertoires in COVID-19. Study details: Acute and convalescent COVID-19 samples came from the United States, Italy and Spain.

Assay used: immunoSEQ multiplex PCR; TCRdb lists only in-frame clones, some missing. Among more than 300,000 clones, approximately 85% were seen once, and the ten largest hold about 1.6%. The sequence derives from a woman in her fifties or sixties with acute or convalescent COVID-19. The sample consisted of peripheral blood.

The CDR3 here is CASSLDREVPSQYF. The CDR3 DNA follows: TGTGCCAGCAGCTTAGACCGGGAGGTCCCCTCGCAGTACTTC. The V gene is TRBV11-2, the J gene TRBJ2-7, with 7 nucleotides matching TRBD2. J was trimmed by 9 bases and V by 0 bases; bases with no gene match: 8. The germline CDR1 and CDR2 sequences are SGHAT and FQNNGV. This CDR3 has 14 amino acids. Full variable domain (rest looked up from reference TRBV11-2 and TRBJ2-7): EAGVAQSPRYKIIEKRQSVAFWCNPISGHATLYWYQQILGQGPKLLIQFQNNGVVDDSQLPKDRFSAERLKGVDSTLKIQPAKLEDSAVYLCASSLDREVPSQYFGPGTRLTVT.